The 11 T cell receptor beta chains below come from one sample, sequenced in a study of graft-versus-host responses after intestinal transplantation. The method was immunoSEQ multiplex PCR; TCRdb's version includes in-frame clones alone and lacks a portion of them. Of approximately 78,000 clones detected, 87% appear once; the ten largest clones hold less than 9.5%. No antigen has been identified for these receptors. Material: unstimulated CD8+ T cells sorted from spleen or lymph node cells, obtained before transplant. The receptors come from a human donor who was the organ donor for an intestinal transplant.

The rearrangement links TRBV5-1 to TRBJ2-4; maybe TRBD1 (5 bases). V was cut by 0 bases and J by 2 bases, with 15 bases left in between. The length of the CDR3 is 17 residues. CDR1 and CDR2 (germline): SGHRS, YFSETQ. The CDR3 DNA reads TGCGCCAGCAGCTTGGAAGTGCGGCAGGGTCCCAAAAACATTCAGTACTTC. Protein product: CASSLEVRQGPKNIQYF.

This clone was seen only a few times. This rearrangement joins TRBV7-9 to TRBJ2-7, with no clear D. CDR1 and CDR2 (germline): SEHNR, FQNEAQ (reference sequence). V lost 4 bases and J lost 2, with 6 bases in between. This CDR3 contains 12 residues. CDR3 nucleotides: TGTGCCAGCAGCTCTCCAACCTACGAGCAGTACTTC. Translating it yields CASSSPTYEQYF.

The chain is built from TRBV9 and TRBJ2-2; the match to TRBD2 covers 12 bases. This CDR3 is built from 17 residues. Germline V gene lookup returns CDR1 SGDLS and CDR2 YYNGEE. The J segment lost 7 bases and the V segment lost 2 bases, leaving 9 bases of the junction unmatched. In DNA, the CDR3 is TGTGCCAGCAGCGTGGGACTAGCGGGTTCCGTGTTCGGGGAGCTGTTTTTT. Its translation is CASSVGLAGSVFGELFF. The entire variable domain, with the rest obtained from reference TRBV9 and TRBJ2-2, is as follows: DSGVTQTPKHLITATGQRVTLRCSPRSGDLSVYWYQQSLDQGLQFLIQYYNGEERAKGNILERFSAQQFPDLHSELNLSSLELGDSALYFCASSVGLAGSVFGELFFGEGSRLTVL.

CDR3 DNA: TGTGCCAGCAGCTTGACATCAACTAATGAAAAACTGTTTTTT. Protein sequence: CASSLTSTNEKLFF. The chain couples TRBV7-9 to TRBJ1-4; unclear D gene. The CDR3 extends over 14 amino acids. Germline CDR1 is SEHNR and CDR2 is FQNEAQ (reference sequence). Trimming shortened V by 3 bases and J by 0 bases, and 5 bases separated the two germline ends.

The J gene is TRBJ1-2, the V gene TRBV6-5, with D possibly being TRBD1 (6 bases). The V end lost 0 bases, the J end lost 7 bases, and 15 bases lay between the germline ends. CDR1 MNHEY and CDR2 SVGAGI come from the germline V gene. There are 15 residues in the CDR3. The CDR3 nucleotides are TGTGCCAGCAGTTACTCGAATCGGGGGCGTATTGGCTACACCTTC. Encoded protein: CASSYSNRGRIGYTF.

V and J are TRBV9 and TRBJ2-1, with D possibly called TRBD1 or TRBD2 (6 bases each). Germline CDR1 SGDLS, CDR2 YYNGEE. The CDR3 has 17 amino acids. Trimming took off 4 bases at V and 8 bases at J, with 25 bases between the two ends. Here the CDR3 DNA reads TGTGCCAGCAGCATTGGAGGGGGGTTTCGGGTTGTCGATGAGCAGTTCTTC. Protein sequence: CASSIGGGFRVVDEQFF. Full variable domain (outside the CDR3, taken from reference TRBV9 and TRBJ2-1): DSGVTQTPKHLITATGQRVTLRCSPRSGDLSVYWYQQSLDQGLQFLIQYYNGEERAKGNILERFSAQQFPDLHSELNLSSLELGDSALYFCASSIGGGFRVVDEQFFGPGTRLTVL.

The chain joins TRBV6-1 to TRBJ2-7; D perhaps matches TRBD2 (7 bases). Germline V gene sequence: CDR1 MNHNS, CDR2 SASEGT. V lost 6 bases and J lost 4, with 19 bases in between. The CDR3 is 15 amino acids. The CDR3 here is CASSQLGGGGYEQYF. The CDR3 nucleotides are TGTGCCAGCAGCCAACTCGGAGGGGGGGGGTACGAGCAGTACTTC.

The chain joins TRBV27 to TRBJ1-2; 10 nucleotides agree with TRBD1. Per the germline V gene, CDR1 is MNHEY and CDR2 is SMNVEV (reference sequence). V gave up 5 bases and J gave up 6 bases; unmatched junction bases: 3. The CDR3 spans 13 residues. CDR3 nucleotide sequence: TGTGCCAGCAGTAAAGGACAGGGGGATGGCTACACCTTC. This sequence encodes CASSKGQGDGYTF.

This clone came up once. One junction end does not reproduce the germline sequence, and a read error may be involved. The chain links TRBV19 to TRBJ2-7; TRBD2 aligns across 7 bases. CDR3 length: 17 amino acids. CDR1 is LNHDA, CDR2 SQIVND, per germline (reference sequence). The CDR3 protein is CTSSGPRRGQSSYEQYF. In nucleotides, the CDR3 is TGTACCAGTAGCGGGCCCCGCCGAGGGCAGAGCTCCTACGAGCAGTACTTC. Full variable domain (missing parts from reference TRBV19 and TRBJ2-7): DGGITQSPKYLFRKEGQNVTLSCEQNLNHDAMYWYRQDPGQGLRLIYYSQIVNDFQKGDIAEGYSVSREKKESFPLTVTSAQKNPTAFYLCTSSGPRRGQSSYEQYFGPGTRLTVT.

The chain recombines TRBV6-1 with TRBJ1-1; D is possibly TRBD1 (5 bases). The V gene lost 6 bases and the J gene lost 1 base, with 9 bases spanning the gap. The CDR3 runs to 13 residues. The germline gives CDR1 MNHNS, CDR2 SASEGT. The CDR3 bases are TGTGCCAGCAGCAGAGGGGCGAACACTGAAGCTTTCTTT. This codes for CASSRGANTEAFF.

The chain recombines TRBV5-1 with TRBJ2-7; D is unresolved. There are 16 residues in the CDR3. CDR1 is SGHRS, CDR2 YFSETQ, per germline. Trimming took 1 base from V and 0 from J, leaving 14 bases between them. The CDR3 loop reads CASSLHATASSYEQYF. In DNA form, the CDR3 reads TGCGCCAGCAGCTTGCACGCGACGGCCAGCTCCTACGAGCAGTACTTC.